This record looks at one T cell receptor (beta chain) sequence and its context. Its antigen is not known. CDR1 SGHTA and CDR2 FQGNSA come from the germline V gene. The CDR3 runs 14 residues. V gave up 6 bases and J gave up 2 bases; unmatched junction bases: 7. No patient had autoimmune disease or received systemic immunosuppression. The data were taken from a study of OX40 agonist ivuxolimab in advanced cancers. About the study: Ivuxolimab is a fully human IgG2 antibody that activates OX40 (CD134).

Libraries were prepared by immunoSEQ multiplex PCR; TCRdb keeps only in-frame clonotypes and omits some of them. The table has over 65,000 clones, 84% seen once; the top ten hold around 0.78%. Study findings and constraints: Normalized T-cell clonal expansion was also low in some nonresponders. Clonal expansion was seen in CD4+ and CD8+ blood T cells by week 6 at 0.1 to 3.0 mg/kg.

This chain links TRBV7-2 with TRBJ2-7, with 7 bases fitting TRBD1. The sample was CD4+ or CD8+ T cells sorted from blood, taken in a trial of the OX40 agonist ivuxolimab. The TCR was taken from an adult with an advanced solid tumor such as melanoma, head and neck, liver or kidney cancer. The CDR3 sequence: CASRSTGTAYEQYF. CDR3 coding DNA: TGTGCCAGCAGATCTACCGGGACAGCCTACGAGCAGTACTTC.